The source of this T cell receptor beta chain is a study of human T cells and chemical hapten exposure (dated by TCRdb to the early 2020s). Turning to the overall study: Libraries were combined into a pool for sequencing, and differences in TCR yield between samples came mainly from small differences in library volumes within the pool. This study followed changes in the peripheral blood TCR repertoire in vivo during primary and secondary sensitization of alopecia patients to the hapten diphenylcyclopropenone (DPC). Both TCR alpha and TCR beta chains were sequenced from each blood RNA sample.

Receptors were amplified or captured by 5' RACE. The reads were generated on an Illumina MiSeq. Library preparation attached unique molecular identifiers to individual cDNA molecules for quantitative, reproducible TCR counting. Processing in the source paper ran as follows. The median number of TCRs per sample was roughly 94,000, ranging from about 23,224 to 690,600. The Decombinator software suite was used to annotate V, J and CDR3 in the TCR reads. For the PS versus PT1 abundance plots, all samples were subsampled to the same number of TCRs (28,000). Expanded TCRs were defined as absent before sensitization and observed at least eight times at the 2-week time point. TCRdb passed the public sequencing reads through fastp at Q25 and MiXCR, retaining productive beta sequences. Duplicate CDR3 protein sequences are folded into a single record with the most common DNA and genes. The V and J calls were determined by TCRdb, not by the authors. The sample table shows 120,000 to 150,000 distinct CDR3 sequences, and roughly 4% are seen once. About 1.3% of the sample rests with the top ten.

The full study reports these points: After repeated subsampling, the strength of the expansion versus patch-test correlation and the threshold at which it became significant changed. The number of TCRs above 1 in 1000 frequency did not change with DPC sensitization; there was no evidence of global repertoire structure alterations.

Total RNA was extracted from unfractionated whole blood collected in Tempus Blood RNA tubes. About 5 healthy volunteers served as TCR sequencing controls and were bled at day 0, 2 weeks and 6 weeks. The CDR3 sequence holds 17 residues, the cysteine and phenylalanine included. The CDR3 DNA has 51 bases and is translated from base 1. CDR1 MDHEN and CDR2 SYDVKM are derived from the germline V gene. V lost 6 bases and J lost 1 base, and the count of bases not matched to a germline gene is 9. This clonotype was seen many times. The antigen it binds to is not known. No qualities accompany the bases; no much larger clone lies one base away.

This sequence uses TRBV28 and TRBJ2-4; TRBD1 aligns with 10 central bases. The sequence came from a female donor in good health. This receptor has the CDR3 CASSLPRTGGAKNIQYF. At the DNA level, the sequence is TGTGCCAGCAGCTTACCCCGGACAGGGGGGGCCAAAAACATTCAGTACTTC.